A single sample is the source of the 31 T cell receptor beta chains below, sequenced in a study of blood T cell repertoires in COVID-19. Clones were sequenced by immunoSEQ multiplex PCR, and TCRdb holds only the in-frame ones, with some missing. Of 380,000 or so clones detected, over 75% appear once; the ten largest clones hold 2% to 2.5%. Sequencing used PBMCs or T cells enriched from blood (not recorded which). The receptors were gathered from a woman in her forties with acute COVID-19.

The chain uses TRBV7-8 and TRBJ2-4, with 7 bases identical to TRBD1. With 5 bases clipped from V and 4 bases from J, the junction kept 11 bases outside the gene matches. The V gene's germline CDR1 is SGHVS and CDR2 FQNEAQ. The CDR3 runs 16 residues. The CDR3 region is CASSPTSGTDKNIQYF. CDR3 in DNA: TGTGCCAGCAGCCCAACATCCGGGACAGATAAAAACATTCAGTACTTC.

Turning to this clone: Additional DNA sequences in this sample encode the identical CDR3. V usage is TRBV3-1 (or the pseudogene TRBV3-2) and J usage is TRBJ2-5; tentatively, D is TRBD2 (6 bases). V was pared by 0 bases and J by 5 bases, with 13 bases between. CDR1 LGHDT and CDR2 YNNKEL come from the germline V gene (reference sequence). This CDR3 comprises 15 residues. The DNA for the CDR3 is TGTGCCAGCAGCCAAGATCTAGCAGGGAGGGAGACCCAGTACTTC. This translates into CASSQDLAGRETQYF.

This chain links TRBV7-6 with TRBJ1-1; D is unresolved. Per the germline V gene, CDR1 is SGHVS and CDR2 is FNYEAQ. V lost 5 bases, J lost 5 bases, and 18 bases lay in between. This CDR3 has 15 amino acids. The CDR3 loop reads CASSRRREQSTEAFF. CDR3 DNA: TGTGCCAGCAGCCGAAGGAGGGAACAGTCGACTGAAGCTTTCTTT. The full variable domain, with the rest looked up from reference TRBV7-6 and TRBJ1-1, is GAGVSQSPRYKVTKRGQDVALRCDPISGHVSLYWYRQALGQGPEFLTYFNYEAQQDKSGLPNDRFSAERPEGSISTLTIQRTEQRDSAMYRCASSRRREQSTEAFFGQGTRLTVV.

The V gene is TRBV12-3 or TRBV12-4, the J gene TRBJ1-2, with a weak D call TRBD1 (5 bases). The CDR3 is 11 residues long. V lost 6 bases and J lost 5, with 7 bases in between. CDR3 amino acids: CASRDSYGYTF. The DNA of the CDR3 is TGTGCCAGCAGAGACAGTTATGGCTACACCTTC.

The chain employs TRBV3-1 (or the pseudogene TRBV3-2) and TRBJ1-6, with TRBD1 matching 9 bases. Trimming removed 4 bases from V and 10 bases from J; junction bases left unmatched: 8. Germline V gene data show CDR1 as LGHDT and CDR2 as YNNKEL (reference sequence). The CDR3 is 15 amino acids. CDR3 sequence: CASSPAGTGRSPLHF. In nucleotides, the CDR3 is TGTGCCAGCAGCCCCGCCGGGACAGGGAGATCACCCCTCCACTTT.

The chain links TRBV19 to TRBJ1-4; the D is unclear. There are 11 residues in the CDR3. Between the trimmed V and J ends, which lost 10 bases and 7 bases, there was a span of 10 bases. Per the germline V gene, CDR1 is LNHDA and CDR2 is SQIVND (reference sequence). CDR3 nucleotides: TGTGCCACTGCGATATTTGAAAAACTGTTTTTT. Encoded protein: CATAIFEKLFF. The entire variable domain, with the rest obtained from reference TRBV19 and TRBJ1-4, is as follows: DGGITQSPKYLFRKEGQNVTLSCEQNLNHDAMYWYRQDPGQGLRLIYYSQIVNDFQKGDIAEGYSVSREKKESFPLTVTSAQKNPTAFYLCATAIFEKLFFGSGTQLSVL.

This clone was observed a handful of times. The chain employs TRBV4-2 and TRBJ2-2; D is unresolved. Deletions cut 1 base from V and 2 bases from J, with 11 bases between. The germline V gene has CDR1 LGHNA and CDR2 YNFKEQ. CDR3 length: 16 amino acids. CDR3 bases: TGTGCCAGCAGCCAAGGACTCAGCCTAAACACCGGGGAGCTGTTTTTT. This sequence encodes CASSQGLSLNTGELFF.

This clone was seen more than once but under ten times. The rearrangement joins TRBV5-1 to TRBJ2-6; 7 bases match TRBD1. This CDR3 is 19 amino acids long. Germline CDR1 SGHRS, CDR2 YFSETQ. V dropped 1 base and J dropped 1; count of bases not matched to a gene: 11. CDR3 in DNA: TGCGCCAGCAGCTTGAGTCCCCAGGGGGATGTATCTGGGGCCAACGTCCTGACTTTC. Its protein is CASSLSPQGDVSGANVLTF. Full variable domain (rest looked up from reference TRBV5-1 and TRBJ2-6): KAGVTQTPRYLIKTRGQQVTLSCSPISGHRSVSWYQQTPGQGLQFLFEYFSETQRNKGNFPGRFSGRQFSNSRSEMNVSTLELGDSALYLCASSLSPQGDVSGANVLTFGAGSRLTVL.

The CDR3 loop reads CASSQETGAWTGELFF. The DNA for the CDR3 is TGTGCCAGCTCACAGGAAACAGGTGCTTGGACCGGGGAGCTGTTTTTT. V and J are TRBV18 and TRBJ2-2, with D perhaps matching TRBD1 (5 bases). V was trimmed by 4 bases and J by 5 bases, leaving 17 bases between them. In germline, CDR1 is KGHSH, CDR2 LQKENI. CDR3 size: 16 residues.

The chain has TRBV7-9 and TRBJ2-7; TRBD2 might be the D (7 bases). This CDR3 is 14 amino acids long. CDR1 is SEHNR, CDR2 FQNEAQ, per germline (reference sequence). The germline V and J ends were trimmed by 5 bases and 4 bases, with 15 bases remaining between them. The CDR3 bases are TGTGCCAGCAGCGCCACAGGGAGGGTGTACGAGCAGTACTTC. It yields the protein CASSATGRVYEQYF.

This clone was seen a handful of times. This chain links TRBV30 with TRBJ1-1; D gene ambiguous. The V gene's germline CDR1 is GTSNPN and CDR2 SVGIG (reference sequence). Trimming took off 5 bases at V and 0 bases at J, with 25 bases between the two ends. The CDR3 extends over 18 amino acids. The CDR3 DNA reads TGTGCCTGGCAATATAGCGGCCGGATAAGGCAGTTGAACACTGAAGCTTTCTTT. This encodes CAWQYSGRIRQLNTEAFF.

The J gene is TRBJ2-3, the V gene TRBV5-4; D is ambiguous. The germline V gene has CDR1 SGHNT and CDR2 YYREEE (reference sequence). V gave up 0 bases and J gave up 4 bases, with 12 bases separating them. This CDR3 spans 15 amino acids. DNA of the CDR3: TGTGCCAGCAGCTTGGGTTTCCTAAACGCAGATACGCAGTATTTT. Its protein product is CASSLGFLNADTQYF. The whole variable domain, remainder taken from reference TRBV5-4 and TRBJ2-3, is ETGVTQSPTHLIKTRGQQVTLRCSSQSGHNTVSWYQQALGQGPQFIFQYYREEENGRGNFPPRFSGLQFPNYSSELNVNALELDDSALYLCASSLGFLNADTQYFGPGTRLTVL.

The chain employs TRBV5-1 and TRBJ1-6, with D perhaps TRBD1 (6 bases). Germline CDR1 SGHRS, CDR2 YFSETQ. There are 15 residues in the CDR3. Trimming took 3 bases from V and 6 from J, leaving 13 bases between them. The CDR3 nucleotides are TGCGCCAGCAGCTCCGCAGGGGACCCTAATTCACCCCTCCACTTT. Protein sequence: CASSSAGDPNSPLHF.

This chain links TRBV18 with TRBJ1-3; D is unresolved. The V gene lost 2 bases and the J gene lost 0 bases, with 11 bases spanning the gap. CDR1 and CDR2 from the germline V gene are KGHSH and LQKENI. This CDR3 spans 16 amino acids. Here the CDR3 reads CASSPTNKDSGNTIYF. In DNA, the CDR3 is TGTGCCAGCTCACCAACTAACAAGGACTCTGGAAACACCATATATTTT.

The rearrangement uses TRBV3-1 (or the pseudogene TRBV3-2) and TRBJ2-1; 9 bases are shared with TRBD1. V trimming: 4 bases; J trimming: 1 base; junction bases outside the gene matches: 8. Looked up from germline, CDR1 is LGHDT and CDR2 is YNNKEL (reference sequence). This CDR3 is 17 amino acids long. The CDR3 spells CASSLRTGGASYNEQFF. The CDR3 nucleotides are TGTGCCAGCAGCCTCAGAACAGGGGGCGCATCCTACAATGAGCAGTTCTTC.

The chain is built from TRBV7-9 and TRBJ2-7, with 9 bases aligning to TRBD2. The CDR3 has 15 amino acids. The germline V gene encodes CDR1 SEHNR and CDR2 FQNEAQ (reference sequence). With 6 bases clipped from V and 5 bases from J, the junction kept 11 bases outside the gene matches. CDR3 sequence (DNA): TGTGCCAGCAGTCCTCCGGGACTAGCTCGGGACGAGCAGTACTTC. Its translation: CASSPPGLARDEQYF. Complete variable domain (other parts from reference TRBV7-9 and TRBJ2-7): DTGVSQNPRHKITKRGQNVTFRCDPISEHNRLYWYRQTLGQGPEFLTYFQNEAQLEKSRLLSDRFSAERPKGSFSTLEIQRTEQGDSAMYLCASSPPGLARDEQYFGPGTRLTVT.

Details on this clone: Additional DNA sequences in this sample encode the identical CDR3. The rearrangement uses TRBV12-3 or TRBV12-4 and TRBJ1-5; D remains ambiguous. The CDR3 sequence is 13 residues long. V gave up 3 bases and J gave up 5 bases, with 8 bases separating them. The CDR3 protein is CASSLAGDQPQHF. CDR3 DNA: TGTGCCAGCAGTTTGGCGGGAGATCAGCCCCAGCATTTT.

The chain employs TRBV7-9 and TRBJ2-3, with 9 bases identical to TRBD1. CDR3 length: 16 amino acids. Germline CDR1 is SEHNR and CDR2 is FQNEAQ (reference sequence). The J segment lost 11 bases and the V segment lost 6 bases, leaving 18 bases of the junction unmatched. The CDR3 DNA is TGTGCCAGCAGAATAGGGACCCGGGACAGGGCCAGTGGGCAGTATTTT. Residues: CASRIGTRDRASGQYF.

This chain joins TRBV5-4 and TRBJ1-2; the D is unclear. The CDR3 contains 14 residues. Germline V gene lookup returns CDR1 SGHNT and CDR2 YYREEE (reference sequence). Trimming took 2 bases from V and 7 from J, leaving 15 bases between them. For the CDR3, the DNA is TGTGCCAGCAGCTTTGAATGGGCGTTTGGTGGCTACACCTTC. Protein product: CASSFEWAFGGYTF.

The chain couples TRBV6-5 to TRBJ1-6; D is possibly TRBD1 (5 bases). Deletions cut 2 bases from V and 7 bases from J, with 12 bases between. The CDR3 is 15 amino acids. Per germline, CDR1 MNHEY and CDR2 SVGAGI. CDR3 nucleotide sequence: TGTGCCAGCAGTTACGAGGTCGACAGAAATTCACCCCTCCACTTT. As protein: CASSYEVDRNSPLHF.

The CDR3 is CATSDLYSHEQYF. The CDR3 nucleotides read TGTGCCACCAGTGATTTGTACAGCCACGAGCAGTACTTC. The V and J genes are TRBV24-1 and TRBJ2-7; D remains ambiguous. The V gene's germline CDR1 is KGHDR and CDR2 SFDVKD. CDR3 length: 13 residues. V was shortened by 0 bases and J by 5 bases, with 7 bases between the two germline ends.

The genes are TRBV15 and TRBJ2-7; 12 nucleotides line up with TRBD2. The germline CDR1 and CDR2 sequences are LNHNV and YYDKDF (reference sequence). J gave up 2 bases and V 5 bases, and 7 bases lay outside the gene matches. CDR3 length: 16 residues. The CDR3 DNA follows: TGTGCCACCAGCCCACGATCTAGCGGGGGGGCCTACGAGCAGTACTTC. It encodes CATSPRSSGGAYEQYF.

The chain recombines TRBV2 with TRBJ2-1, with 11 bases aligning to TRBD2. Looked up from germline, CDR1 is SNHLY and CDR2 is FYNNEI. The CDR3 loop spans 16 amino acids. With 6 bases clipped from V and 5 bases from J, the junction kept 9 bases outside the gene matches. The CDR3 spells CASRGSPSGGNNEQFF. CDR3 nucleotide sequence: TGTGCCAGCAGGGGCTCCCCTAGCGGGGGGAACAATGAGCAGTTCTTC.

CDR3 DNA sequence: TGTGCCAGCAGTGCCGGACAGGGGCCCCATCAGCCCCAGCATTTT. It specifies CASSAGQGPHQPQHF. V gene TRBV6-2 or TRBV6-3 combines with J gene TRBJ1-5, with 9 bases aligning to TRBD1. The CDR3 is 15 residues long. Trimming at V came to 5 bases and at J to 5 bases, leaving 7 bases not matched to a gene. Germline assignment: CDR1 MNHEY and CDR2 SVGEGT.

The chain combines TRBV5-4 with TRBJ1-1, with D possibly being TRBD1 (5 bases). Trimming took off 1 base at V and 2 bases at J, with 12 bases between the two ends. CDR3 length equals 15 residues. Germline CDR1 reads SGHNT; CDR2 reads YYREEE (reference sequence). CDR3 protein: CASSLPGYVNTEAFF. CDR3 DNA sequence: TGTGCCAGCAGCTTGCCAGGGTACGTTAACACTGAAGCTTTCTTT.

The V call is TRBV13, the J call TRBJ1-2, with TRBD1 matching over 7 bases. The V and J ends lost 4 bases and 1 base, in that order; junction bases with no gene match: 6. The CDR3 covers 15 residues. Germline V gene data show CDR1 as PRHDT and CDR2 as FYEKMQ (reference sequence). The CDR3 DNA follows: TGTGCCAGCAGCTACGGGACAGACTATAACTATGGCTACACCTTC. Residues: CASSYGTDYNYGYTF.

The rearrangement joins TRBV7-9 to TRBJ2-5, with D possibly matching TRBD2 (6 bases). The CDR3 runs to 14 residues. Deletions cut 6 bases from V and 4 bases from J, with 15 bases between. In germline, CDR1 is SEHNR, CDR2 FQNEAQ (reference sequence). The CDR3 here is CASRTLLATETQYF. CDR3 sequence (DNA): TGTGCCAGCAGGACCTTACTAGCCACAGAGACCCAGTACTTC.

This clone was picked up one time. The rearrangement links TRBV6-5 to TRBJ1-5; D may be TRBD1 (5 bases). The CDR3 covers 15 residues. V dropped 0 bases and J dropped 7 bases, with 13 bases sitting between them. The germline gives CDR1 MNHEY, CDR2 SVGAGI. CDR3 coding DNA: TGTGCCAGCAGTTACTCAGGGGTATTCACCCAGCCCCAGCATTTT. Translated, it gives CASSYSGVFTQPQHF.

CDR3 coding DNA: TGTGCCAGCAGCTGGGACGGGACAGCAAACACCGGGGAGCTGTTTTTT. Residues: CASSWDGTANTGELFF. This sequence joins TRBV5-4 and TRBJ2-2; 7 positions agree with TRBD1. The trim removed 3 bases at V and 2 bases at J, leaving 7 bases unmatched. Per the germline V gene, CDR1 is SGHNT and CDR2 is YYREEE (reference sequence). The CDR3 is 16 amino acids.

This chain links TRBV3-1 (or the pseudogene TRBV3-2) with TRBJ2-4, with D perhaps TRBD2 (5 bases). CDR3 size: 14 residues. Germline lookup yields CDR1 LGHDT and CDR2 YNNKEL (reference sequence). V lost 0 bases, J lost 11 bases, and 14 bases lay in between. The CDR3 region has the DNA TGTGCCAGCAGCCAAGATGGACTGGAAGATCTTCAGTACTTC. Its translation is CASSQDGLEDLQYF.

The chain uses TRBV7-9 and TRBJ1-4, with 9 bases aligning to TRBD1. The V gene end was trimmed by 5 bases and the J gene end by 7 bases; junction bases not matched to a gene: 8. This CDR3 spans 15 amino acids. The germline V gene encodes CDR1 SEHNR and CDR2 FQNEAQ (reference sequence). CDR3 sequence reads: CASSTGTGLGEKLFF. In nucleotides, the CDR3 is TGTGCCAGCAGCACCGGGACAGGGCTTGGTGAAAAACTGTTTTTT.